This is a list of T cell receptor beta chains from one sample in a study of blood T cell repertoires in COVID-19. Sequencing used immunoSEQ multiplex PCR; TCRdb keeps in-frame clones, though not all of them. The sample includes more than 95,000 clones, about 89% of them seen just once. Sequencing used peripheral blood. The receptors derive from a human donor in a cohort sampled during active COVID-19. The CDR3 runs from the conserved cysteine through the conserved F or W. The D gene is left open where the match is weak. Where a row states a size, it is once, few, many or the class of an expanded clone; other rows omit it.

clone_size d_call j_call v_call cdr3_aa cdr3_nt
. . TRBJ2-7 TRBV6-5 CASSYSGGGTYEQYF TGTGCCAGCAGTTACTCGGGGGGAGGGACATACGAGCAGTACTTC
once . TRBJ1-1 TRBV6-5 CASSYSQGGRTEAFF TGTGCCAGCAGTTACTCGCAGGGAGGTCGAACTGAAGCTTTCTTT
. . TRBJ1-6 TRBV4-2 CASSQAPSLNSPLHF TGTGCCAGCAGCCAAGCCCCGAGTTTGAATTCACCCCTCCACTTT
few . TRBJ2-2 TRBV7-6 CASSLIRTGELFF TGTGCCAGCAGCTTAATCCGCACCGGGGAGCTGTTTTTT
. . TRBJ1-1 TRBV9 CASSSPSNTEAFF TGTGCCAGCAGCTCCCCATCGAACACTGAAGCTTTCTTT
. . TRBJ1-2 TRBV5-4 CASSSKGVDYGYTF TGTGCCAGCAGCTCGAAGGGAGTTGACTATGGCTACACCTTC
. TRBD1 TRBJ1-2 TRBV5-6 CASSFQDRGRYGYTF TGTGCCAGCAGCTTCCAGGACAGGGGAAGATATGGCTACACCTTC
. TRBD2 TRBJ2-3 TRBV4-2 CASSQAATSPDTQYF TGTGCCAGCAGCCAGGCCGCGACTAGCCCAGATACGCAGTATTTT
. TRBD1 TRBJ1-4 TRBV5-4 CASSRDRDEKLFF TGTGCCAGCAGTAGGGACAGGGATGAAAAACTGTTTTTT
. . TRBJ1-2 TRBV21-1 CASSKGGRSNYGYTF TGTGCCAGCAGCAAAGGAGGGAGATCCAACTATGGCTACACCTTC
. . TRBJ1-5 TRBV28 CASSLMGGTPYQPQHF TGTGCCAGCAGTTTGATGGGGGGGACCCCCTATCAGCCCCAGCATTTT
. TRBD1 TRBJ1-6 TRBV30 CAWSEQGVSYNSPLHF TGTGCCTGGAGTGAACAGGGGGTGTCCTATAATTCACCCCTCCACTTT
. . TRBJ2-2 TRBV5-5 CASSLSGTKNTGELFF TGTGCCAGCAGCTTGTCCGGGACAAAGAACACCGGGGAGCTGTTTTTT
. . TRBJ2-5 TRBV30 CAWRARGGAQETQYF TGTGCCTGGAGGGCCCGAGGGGGGGCCCAAGAGACCCAGTACTTC
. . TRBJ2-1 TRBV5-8 CASSLGPRRPWQFF TGTGCCAGCAGCTTGGGACCCCGGCGGCCGTGGCAGTTCTTC
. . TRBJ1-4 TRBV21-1 CASSNDRGRNEKLFF TGTGCCAGCAGCAACGACAGGGGTAGAAATGAAAAACTGTTTTTT
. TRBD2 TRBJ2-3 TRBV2 CASSEGTSGRGDTQYF TGTGCCAGCAGTGAGGGGACTAGCGGACGTGGGGATACGCAGTATTTT
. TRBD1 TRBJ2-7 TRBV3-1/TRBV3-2 CASSPGTGNTYEQYF TGTGCCAGCAGCCCAGGGACAGGGAATACCTACGAGCAGTACTTC
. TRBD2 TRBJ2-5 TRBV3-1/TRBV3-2 CASSQSSGRADF TGTGCCAGCAGCCAATCTAGCGGGAGGGCCGACTTC
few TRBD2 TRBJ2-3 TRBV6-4 CASSASGGAADTQYF TGTGCCAGCAGTGCTAGCGGGGGGGCCGCAGATACGCAGTATTTT
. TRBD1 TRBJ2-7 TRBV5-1 CASSLDTGGLYEQYF TGCGCCAGCAGCTTGGATACAGGGGGGTTGTACGAGCAGTACTTC
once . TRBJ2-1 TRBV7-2 CASSLDWGLGNEQFF TGTGCCAGCAGCTTAGATTGGGGGCTTGGAAATGAGCAGTTCTTC
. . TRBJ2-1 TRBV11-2 CASSSFRGSSYNEQFF TGTGCCAGCAGCTCCTTTAGGGGGAGCTCCTACAATGAGCAGTTCTTC
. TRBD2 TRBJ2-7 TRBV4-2 CASSQDLAGGRYEQYF TGTGCCAGCAGCCAAGATCTAGCGGGGGGGCGGTACGAGCAGTACTTC
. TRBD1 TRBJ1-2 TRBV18 CASSPADPGTGQYGYTF TGTGCCAGCTCACCAGCAGACCCCGGGACAGGGCAATATGGCTACACCTTC
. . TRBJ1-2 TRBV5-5 CASSLLRDSMNYGYTF TGTGCCAGCAGCCTACTCCGGGACTCAATGAACTATGGCTACACCTTC
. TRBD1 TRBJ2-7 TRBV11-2 CASSKKMTQFRDRGDEQYF TGTGCCAGCAGCAAAAAAATGACTCAATTCCGGGACAGAGGCGACGAGCAGTACTTC
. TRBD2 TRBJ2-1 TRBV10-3 CAISGPGQAGGREQFF TGTGCCATCAGTGGACCGGGGCAAGCGGGGGGTAGAGAGCAGTTCTTC
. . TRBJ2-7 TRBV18 CASSPPYPGNEQYF TGTGCCAGCTCACCACCGTATCCGGGAAACGAGCAGTACTTC
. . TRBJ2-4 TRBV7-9 CASSSQQEPGIKNIQYF TGTGCCAGCAGCTCCCAGCAGGAGCCGGGGATAAAAAACATTCAGTACTTC
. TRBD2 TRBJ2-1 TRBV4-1 CASSQDRGGRAVGQFF TGCGCCAGCAGCCAAGATCGGGGCGGGAGGGCCGTCGGTCAGTTCTTC
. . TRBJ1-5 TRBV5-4 CASSLDSDQPQHF TGTGCCAGCAGCTTGGACAGTGATCAGCCCCAGCATTTT
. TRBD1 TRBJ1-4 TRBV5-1 CASSRRTGTEKLFF TGCGCCAGCAGCCGTAGGACAGGGACGGAAAAACTGTTTTTT
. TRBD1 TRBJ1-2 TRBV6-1 CASSVNSGQTNYGYTF TGTGCCAGCAGTGTTAATTCGGGACAGACGAACTATGGCTACACCTTC
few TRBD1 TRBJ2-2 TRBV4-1 CASRRQGIGELFF TGCGCCAGCAGACGACAGGGCATCGGGGAGCTGTTTTTT
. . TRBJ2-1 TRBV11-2 CASSFLGGNNEQFF TGTGCCAGCAGCTTTCTGGGAGGAAACAATGAGCAGTTCTTC
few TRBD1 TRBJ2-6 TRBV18 CASSPGQGHSGANVLTF TGTGCCAGCTCCCCGGGACAGGGTCATTCTGGGGCCAACGTCCTGACTTTC
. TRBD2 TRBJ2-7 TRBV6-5 CASSRTSGDSYEQYF TGTGCCAGCAGCCGGACTAGCGGAGACTCCTACGAGCAGTACTTC
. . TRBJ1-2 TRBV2 CASRAGIFYGYTF TGTGCCAGCAGGGCAGGGATATTCTATGGCTACACCTTC
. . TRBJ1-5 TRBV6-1 CASSEREHQPQHF TGTGCCAGCAGTGAACGGGAGCATCAGCCCCAGCATTTT
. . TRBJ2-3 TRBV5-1 CATHPLTAGDTQYF TGCGCCACCCACCCCCTGACGGCGGGAGATACGCAGTATTTT
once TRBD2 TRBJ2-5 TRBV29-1 CSGLAGKETQYF TGCAGTGGACTAGCGGGAAAAGAGACCCAGTACTTC
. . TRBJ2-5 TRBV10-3 CAISESGFSPSLKETQYF TGTGCCATCAGTGAGTCAGGATTCAGTCCTAGCCTAAAAGAGACCCAGTACTTC
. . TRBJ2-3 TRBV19 CASSIASDTQYF TGTGCCAGTAGTATAGCGTCAGATACGCAGTATTTT
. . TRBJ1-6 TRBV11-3 CASSLGQRSSPLHF TGTGCCAGCAGCTTAGGACAGAGAAGTTCACCCCTCCACTTT
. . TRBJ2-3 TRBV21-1 CASSKSSGPCPDTQYF TGTGCCAGCAGCAAAAGTAGCGGACCCTGTCCGGATACGCAGTATTTT
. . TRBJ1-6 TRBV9 CASSAEGAPNSPLHF TGTGCCAGCAGCGCCGAGGGTGCCCCAAATTCACCCCTCCACTTT
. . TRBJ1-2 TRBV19 CASSIPPDYGYTF TGTGCCAGTAGTATCCCGCCAGACTATGGCTACACCTTC
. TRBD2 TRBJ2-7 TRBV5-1 CASSLTSGNYEQYF TGCGCCAGCAGCTTGACTAGCGGGAACTACGAGCAGTACTTC
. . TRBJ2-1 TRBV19 CASSSEGAGEQFF TGTGCCAGTAGTTCGGAGGGGGCGGGGGAGCAGTTCTTC
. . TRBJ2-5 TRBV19 CASSTGRPSMTQYF TGTGCCAGTAGTACCGGGAGACCATCCATGACCCAGTACTTC
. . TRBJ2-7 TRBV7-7 CASSLSAEGEQYF TGTGCCAGCAGCCTGAGTGCGGAGGGCGAGCAGTACTTC
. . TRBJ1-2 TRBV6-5 CASSYSTGAGRGYTF TGTGCCAGCAGTTACTCGACCGGCGCGGGCAGAGGCTACACCTTC
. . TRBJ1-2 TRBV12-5 CASGPGVGGYTF TGTGCTAGTGGCCCGGGGGTAGGGGGCTACACCTTC
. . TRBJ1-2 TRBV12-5 CASGVDPDKRVGYTF TGTGCTAGTGGTGTCGACCCGGACAAACGTGTGGGCTACACCTTC
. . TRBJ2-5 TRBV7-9 CASSLDLRETQYF TGTGCCAGCAGCTTAGACCTCCGGGAGACCCAGTACTTC
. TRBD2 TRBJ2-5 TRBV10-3 CAISESGVAGQYF TGTGCCATCAGTGAGTCTGGGGTAGCGGGTCAGTACTTC
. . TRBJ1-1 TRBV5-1 CASSLTGQFPNTEAFF TGCGCCAGCAGCTTGACAGGCCAGTTCCCGAACACTGAAGCTTTCTTT
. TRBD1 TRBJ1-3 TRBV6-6 CASSRTGHSGNTIYF TGTGCCAGCAGCCGGACAGGGCACTCTGGAAACACCATATATTTT
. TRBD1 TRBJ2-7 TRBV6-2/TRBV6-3 CASSYEGQGYYEQYF TGTGCCAGCAGTTACGAGGGACAGGGGTACTACGAGCAGTACTTC